A selection of T cell receptor beta chains follows, all from one sample in a study of T cell repertoires in cytomegalovirus infection. TCRdb independently ran MiXCR on the reads; one entry per CDR3 protein. Of about 740,000 distinct CDR3 sequences listed, 35% to 40% are singletons. The sample consisted of PBMCs. These receptor sequences come from a human donor in good health (CMV status not recorded). Some clones in this sample may be carry-over from other donors' samples. The CDR3 runs from the conserved cysteine through the conserved F or W. Fields, in order: clone size, D gene, CDR3 length, V gene, J gene, CDR3 protein, CDR3 DNA. A D gene is named only where the DNA matches it firmly. A clone size is listed for some rows: how often the clone was seen (once, few, many), or a class if it is expanded.

>NA|TRBD1|12|TRBV11-3|TRBJ2-7
CASSSRDSEQYF
TGTGCCAGCAGCTCCCGGGACAGCGAGCAGTACTTC
>many|NA|12|TRBV7-2|TRBJ1-6
CASSSENSPLHF
TGTGCCAGCAGCTCAGAAAATTCACCCCTCCACTTT
>NA|NA|12|TRBV10-3|TRBJ1-1
CAISEFRTEAFF
TGTGCCATCAGTGAGTTTCGAACTGAAGCTTTCTTT
>NA|TRBD1|14|TRBV6-6|TRBJ2-2
CASEGQGRTGELFF
TGTGCCAGCGAGGGACAGGGGCGTACCGGGGAGCTGTTTTTT
>once|NA|14|TRBV6-5|TRBJ1-1
CASSWRDGNTEAFF
TGTGCCAGCAGCTGGCGGGATGGGAACACTGAAGCTTTCTTT
>NA|NA|15|TRBV6-1|TRBJ2-7
CASSVTLQGPYEQYF
TGTGCCAGCAGTGTAACTCTCCAGGGCCCCTACGAGCAGTACTTC
>few|NA|17|TRBV7-2|TRBJ2-6
CASSLGQGRPGANVLTF
TGTGCCAGCAGCTTAGGGCAGGGTCGCCCTGGGGCCAACGTCCTGACTTTC
>many|TRBD2|17|TRBV7-8|TRBJ2-3
CASSLVLRGGHSDTQYF
TGTGCCAGCAGCTTAGTACTGCGGGGGGGCCACTCAGATACGCAGTATTTT
>few|TRBD2|14|TRBV28|TRBJ2-5
CASATLAGQETQYF
TGTGCCAGTGCCACACTAGCGGGGCAAGAGACCCAGTACTTC
>few|TRBD2|16|TRBV20-1|TRBJ2-1
CSAPLGTSGSLNEQFF
TGCAGTGCTCCACTGGGAACTAGCGGGAGTCTGAATGAGCAGTTCTTC
>many|TRBD1|15|TRBV7-9|TRBJ2-7
CASSLPGTGFHEQYF
TGTGCCAGCAGCTTACCCGGGACAGGGTTCCACGAGCAGTACTTC
>NA|TRBD1|14|TRBV12-3/TRBV12-4|TRBJ1-2
CASSSRTGSYGYTF
TGTGCCAGCAGTTCCCGGACAGGGTCCTATGGCTACACCTTC
>NA|NA|16|TRBV27|TRBJ2-6
CASSFLGGNGANVLTF
TGTGCCAGCAGTTTCCTTGGGGGGAATGGGGCCAACGTCCTGACTTTC
>NA|NA|15|TRBV13|TRBJ2-7
CASSLTGLLRNEQYF
TGTGCCAGCAGCTTAACCGGCCTCCTGAGGAACGAGCAGTACTTC
>few|NA|13|TRBV10-3|TRBJ1-2
CAIQVSENYGYTF
TGTGCCATCCAAGTCAGTGAGAACTATGGCTACACCTTC
>NA|NA|15|TRBV28|TRBJ1-1
CASSSTRATYTEAFF
TGTGCCAGCAGTTCGACTCGGGCCACATACACTGAAGCTTTCTTT
>many|TRBD2|14|TRBV25-1|TRBJ2-1
CASSGTSGSDEQFF
TGTGCCAGCAGCGGGACTAGCGGGAGTGATGAGCAGTTCTTC
>once|NA|16|TRBV4-1|TRBJ1-2
CSSSQDLNRQDYGYTF
TGCTCCAGCAGCCAAGATTTAAATCGACAAGACTATGGCTACACCTTC
>many|NA|15|TRBV11-1|TRBJ2-7
CASSLGYGGSYEQYF
TGTGCCAGCAGCTTAGGTTACGGGGGCTCCTACGAGCAGTACTTC
>NA|NA|16|TRBV5-1|TRBJ2-1
CASSLAKAGPYNEQFF
TGCGCCAGCAGCTTGGCCAAAGCGGGTCCCTACAATGAGCAGTTCTTC
>NA|NA|16|TRBV20-1|TRBJ1-5
CSAAWQIDNSNQPQHF
TGCAGTGCTGCGTGGCAGATTGATAATAGCAATCAGCCCCAGCATTTT
>NA|NA|16|TRBV7-6|TRBJ1-1
CASSLEGRLMNTEAFF
TGTGCCAGCAGCTTAGAGGGGCGGCTCATGAACACTGAAGCTTTCTTT